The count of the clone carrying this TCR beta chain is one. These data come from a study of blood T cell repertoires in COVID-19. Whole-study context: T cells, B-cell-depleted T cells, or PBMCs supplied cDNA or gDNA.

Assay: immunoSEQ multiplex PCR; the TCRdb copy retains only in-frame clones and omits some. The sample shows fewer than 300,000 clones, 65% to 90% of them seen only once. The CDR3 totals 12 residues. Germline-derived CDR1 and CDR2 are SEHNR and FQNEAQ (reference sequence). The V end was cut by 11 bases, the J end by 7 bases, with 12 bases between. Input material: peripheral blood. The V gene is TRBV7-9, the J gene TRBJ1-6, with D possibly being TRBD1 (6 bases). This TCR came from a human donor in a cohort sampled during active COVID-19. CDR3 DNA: TGTGCCTGGGGGGGGGCAAATTCACCCCTCCACTTT. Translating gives CAWGGANSPLHF.